Following are 14 T cell receptor beta chains from one sample sequenced in a study of OX40 agonist ivuxolimab in advanced cancers. Receptors were amplified or captured by the immunoSEQ multiplex PCR assay. Here the immuneACCESS table is served through TCRdb, limited to in-frame sequences with V and J called. Missing clones are a known gap in these copies; in checked studies unresolved V genes cover under half, and the rest lacks a known reason. The sample table records over 20,000 clones; approximately 80% of these occur just once. Approximately 1.5% of the sample goes to the ten largest clones. Sample: CD4+ or CD8+ T cells sorted from blood, taken in a trial of the OX40 agonist ivuxolimab. The receptors stem from an adult with an advanced solid tumor such as melanoma, head and neck, liver or kidney cancer.

The chain has TRBV7-9 and TRBJ1-1, with D unresolved. This CDR3 region has 12 residues. Trimming pared 5 bases from V and 10 bases from J, leaving 14 bases between. Germline CDR1 reads SEHNR; CDR2 reads FQNEAQ (reference sequence). The CDR3 coding sequence is TGTGCCAGCAGCGTAACACCGGTGCGAGCTTTCTTT. This codes for CASSVTPVRAFF.

The gene calls are TRBV18 and TRBJ1-3, with D uncertain. Germline CDR1 reads KGHSH; CDR2 reads LQKENI. The CDR3 sequence is 15 residues long. Deletions cut 2 bases from V and 0 bases from J, with 8 bases between. The CDR3, as DNA: TGTGCCAGCTCACCAGAGCCACCCTCTGGAAACACCATATATTTT. Encoded protein: CASSPEPPSGNTIYF. The entire variable domain, with the rest obtained from reference TRBV18 and TRBJ1-3, is as follows: NAGVMQNPRHLVRRRGQEARLRCSPMKGHSHVYWYRQLPEEGLKFMVYLQKENIIDESGMPKERFSAEFPKEGPSILRIQQVVRGDSAAYFCASSPEPPSGNTIYFGEGSWLTVV.

The V gene is TRBV2, the J gene TRBJ2-5; 9 nucleotides align to TRBD1. In germline, CDR1 is SNHLY, CDR2 FYNNEI. With 6 bases clipped from V and 5 bases from J, the junction kept 7 bases outside the gene matches. The CDR3 length is 14 residues. CDR3 sequence: CASRRDRASETQYF. CDR3 DNA sequence: TGTGCCAGCAGGAGGGACAGGGCGAGTGAGACCCAGTACTTC.

This clone was counted only a few times. The chain couples TRBV28 to TRBJ1-2; a weak D match, TRBD1 (5 bases). The V and J ends lost 1 base and 0 bases respectively, with 15 bases between them. CDR3 length: 17 residues. The germline V gene has CDR1 MDHEN and CDR2 SYDVKM. CDR3 protein: CASSLSLRDRANYGYTF. The CDR3 DNA reads as TGTGCCAGCAGTTTATCCCTTAGGGACCGCGCTAACTATGGCTACACCTTC.

The CDR3 coding sequence is TGTGCCAGCAGCCCGGGACTAGATACGCAGTATTTT. Amino acid sequence: CASSPGLDTQYF. The genes are TRBV11-2 and TRBJ2-3; possible D gene TRBD2, 6 bases. Trimming pared 5 bases from V and 5 bases from J, leaving 8 bases between. This CDR3 is built from 12 residues. Germline CDR1 is SGHAT and CDR2 is FQNNGV. Together with reference TRBV11-2 and TRBJ2-3, the CDR3 gives the full variable domain: EAGVAQSPRYKIIEKRQSVAFWCNPISGHATLYWYQQILGQGPKLLIQFQNNGVVDDSQLPKDRFSAERLKGVDSTLKIQPAKLEDSAVYLCASSPGLDTQYFGPGTRLTVL.

V gene TRBV6-1 combines with J gene TRBJ1-1; TRBD1 might be the D (6 bases). The CDR3 extends over 14 amino acids. Germline CDR1 reads MNHNS; CDR2 reads SASEGT. The V gene lost 7 bases and the J gene lost 3 bases, with 15 bases spanning the gap. The chain's CDR3 is CASTGNGGHTEAFF. For the CDR3, the DNA is TGTGCCAGCACGGGTAACGGGGGGCACACTGAAGCTTTCTTT.

CDR3: CASSPGSGANVLTF. CDR3 nucleotide sequence: TGTGCCAGCAGCCCAGGGTCTGGGGCCAACGTCCTGACTTTC. The chain employs TRBV7-3 and TRBJ2-6, with D tentatively TRBD1 (5 bases). CDR1 SGHTA and CDR2 FQGTGA come from the germline V gene. Between the trimmed V and J ends, which lost 5 bases and 1 base, there was a span of 6 bases. The CDR3 runs 14 residues.

This chain joins TRBV5-6 and TRBJ2-3, with a possible D match to TRBD2 (6 bases). The CDR3 consists of 14 residues. Germline CDR1 is SGHDT and CDR2 is YYEEEE. Deletions cut 1 base from V and 3 bases from J, with 9 bases between. The CDR3 nucleotides read TGTGCCAGCAGCTTGACACTAGCAACAGATACGCAGTATTTT. It encodes CASSLTLATDTQYF.

CDR3 DNA sequence: TGTGCCTGGAGTTTTGGCCCCCCGATGTACGAGCAGTACTTC. It translates to CAWSFGPPMYEQYF. V is TRBV30 and J is TRBJ2-7; D remains ambiguous. The CDR3 runs to 14 residues. Per germline, CDR1 GTSNPN and CDR2 SVGIG (reference sequence). Trimming removed 2 bases at V and 4 bases at J, with 15 bases between.

V usage is TRBV6-1 and J usage is TRBJ2-3; TRBD2 matches at 8 bases. This CDR3 is 15 amino acids long. Germline V gene sequence: CDR1 MNHNS, CDR2 SASEGT. J was trimmed by 5 bases and V by 3 bases; bases with no gene match: 7. The CDR3: CASSEAGGRGDTQYF. Written as DNA, the CDR3 is TGTGCCAGCAGTGAGGCGGGGGGTCGAGGAGATACGCAGTATTTT.

The rearrangement links TRBV7-2 to TRBJ2-7; 10 bases match TRBD2. The CDR3 sequence is 16 residues long. V gave up 0 bases and J gave up 3 bases; unmatched junction bases: 5. Germline V gives CDR1 SGHTA, CDR2 FQGNSA. Here the CDR3 reads CASSLAFSGGYYEQYF. The DNA for the CDR3 is TGTGCCAGCAGCTTAGCGTTTAGCGGGGGGTACTACGAGCAGTACTTC.

This chain joins TRBV7-6 and TRBJ2-3; weak D call: TRBD2 (6 bases). CDR1 and CDR2 from the germline V gene are SGHVS and FNYEAQ. This CDR3 region has 15 residues. V was trimmed by 2 bases and J by 4 bases, leaving 13 bases between them. CDR3 in amino acids: CASSLSGVGADTQYF. The CDR3, as DNA: TGTGCCAGCAGCTTATCGGGAGTAGGCGCAGATACGCAGTATTTT. The full variable domain, completed using reference TRBV7-6 and TRBJ2-3, is GAGVSQSPRYKVTKRGQDVALRCDPISGHVSLYWYRQALGQGPEFLTYFNYEAQQDKSGLPNDRFSAERPEGSISTLTIQRTEQRDSAMYRCASSLSGVGADTQYFGPGTRLTVL.

The chain couples TRBV5-1 to TRBJ2-5; the match to TRBD1 covers 9 bases. J gave up 5 bases and V 2 bases, and 4 bases lay outside the gene matches. This CDR3 has 14 amino acids. The germline V gene has CDR1 SGHRS and CDR2 YFSETQ. The CDR3: CASSLGQGRETQYF. Written as DNA, the CDR3 is TGCGCCAGCAGCTTAGGACAGGGGAGGGAGACCCAGTACTTC.

The CDR3 here is CAWTRDNSYEQYF. CDR3 sequence (DNA): TGTGCCTGGACCCGGGACAACTCCTACGAGCAGTACTTC. V gene TRBV30 combines with J gene TRBJ2-7; maybe TRBD1 (6 bases). Germline V lookup: CDR1 GTSNPN, CDR2 SVGIG (reference sequence). This CDR3 spans 13 amino acids. Trimming removed 4 bases at V and 0 bases at J, with 10 bases between. The full variable domain, in which reference TRBV30 and TRBJ2-7 provide the parts outside the CDR3, is SQTIHQWPATLVQPVGSPLSLECTVEGTSNPNLYWYRQAAGRGLQLLFYSVGIGQISSEVPQNLSASRPQDRQFILSSKKLLLSDSGFYLCAWTRDNSYEQYFGPGTRLTVT.